The present entry profiles one TCR beta chain with its context. These data belong to a study of control samples from healthy donors and cancer patients. The repertoire was sequenced with immunoSEQ multiplex PCR; TCRdb's copy has only in-frame clones and lacks some. The table shows roughly 89,000 clones, with 90% to 95% occurring only once. Germline V lookup: CDR1 SGHRS, CDR2 YFSETQ. With 1 base removed from V and 7 bases from J, the gap between germline ends came to 11 bases. CDR3 size: 14 residues. The sequence was collected from a man in his forties or fifties in good health. The sample comprised blood. The rearrangement uses TRBV5-1 and TRBJ1-4, with D tentatively TRBD1 (6 bases). CDR3 DNA: TGCGCCAGCAGCTTGTCTTCGGGGGCTGAAAAACTGTTTTTT. Amino acids: CASSLSSGAEKLFF.